The 10 T cell receptor beta chains reported below all come from one sample, sequenced in a study of blood T cell repertoires in COVID-19. TCRdb's table, derived via immunoSEQ multiplex PCR, lists solely in-frame clones and lacks some. Here the sample spans hundreds of thousands of clones, 85% to 90% being singletons. The specimen was PBMCs or T cells enriched from blood (not recorded which). Source of these receptors: a man aged 25 to 45 who had been exposed to COVID-19.

The chain links TRBV11-2 to TRBJ1-1; 7 bases align to TRBD1. The germline V gene encodes CDR1 SGHAT and CDR2 FQNNGV. The CDR3 runs to 16 residues. Germline trimming cut 6 bases from V and 1 base from J; bases unmatched to any gene: 11. CDR3 DNA sequence: TGTGCCAGCAGATTTGGGACAGCGGGGGGGAACACTGAAGCTTTCTTT. This translates into CASRFGTAGGNTEAFF.

The chain uses TRBV18 and TRBJ2-5; unclear D gene. The CDR3 runs 12 residues. Germline CDR1 is KGHSH and CDR2 is LQKENI. The germline V and J ends were trimmed by 1 base and 3 bases, with 3 bases remaining between them. In DNA, the CDR3 is TGTGCCAGCTCACCACATAAAGAGACCCAGTACTTC. This gives the protein CASSPHKETQYF.

This chain links TRBV4-2 with TRBJ1-6, with D possibly matching TRBD1 (5 bases). Germline values: CDR1 LGHNA, CDR2 YNFKEQ. Deletions cut 0 bases from V and 7 bases from J, with 7 bases between. The CDR3 loop spans 14 amino acids. The CDR3 here is CASSQDHRNSPLHF. The CDR3 DNA follows: TGTGCCAGCAGCCAAGATCACAGGAATTCACCCCTCCACTTT.

CDR3 sequence (DNA): TGCGCCAGGGCTCCTCACAAGGGGGATTCACCCCTCCACTTT. Amino acids: CARAPHKGDSPLHF. The chain uses TRBV10-1 and TRBJ1-6; D possibly corresponds to TRBD1 (6 bases). This CDR3 has 14 residues. V shed 9 bases and J shed 8 bases, with 17 bases lying between them. Germline CDR1 reads WNHNN; CDR2 reads SYGVQD (reference sequence).

The chain is built from TRBV11-2 and TRBJ2-1, with no clear D. The germline V gene encodes CDR1 SGHAT and CDR2 FQNNGV. V lost 0 bases and J 4 bases, leaving 7 bases between the germline ends. The CDR3 is 14 amino acids. CDR3 coding DNA: TGTGCCAGCAGCTTAGAGCAGATATACAATGAGCAGTTCTTC. Residues: CASSLEQIYNEQFF.

The V and J genes are TRBV15 and TRBJ2-4; 7 nucleotides line up with TRBD2. The CDR3 runs 15 residues. The V gene's germline CDR1 is LNHNV and CDR2 YYDKDF (reference sequence). V was pared by 0 bases and J by 8 bases, with 7 bases of the junction left unmatched. The CDR3 sequence is CATSRDNGGGDIQYF. Written as DNA, the CDR3 is TGTGCCACCAGCAGAGATAATGGTGGGGGGGACATTCAGTACTTC.

V gene TRBV30 combines with J gene TRBJ1-5; D possibly corresponds to TRBD1 (5 bases). The CDR3 is 13 amino acids. V lost 2 bases and J 2 bases, leaving 7 bases between the germline ends. The V gene's germline CDR1 is GTSNPN and CDR2 SVGIG (reference sequence). CDR3 protein: CAWSSRGNQPQHF. Here the CDR3 DNA reads TGTGCCTGGAGTAGCAGGGGCAATCAGCCCCAGCATTTT. The whole variable domain, remainder taken from reference TRBV30 and TRBJ1-5, is SQTIHQWPATLVQPVGSPLSLECTVEGTSNPNLYWYRQAAGRGLQLLFYSVGIGQISSEVPQNLSASRPQDRQFILSSKKLLLSDSGFYLCAWSSRGNQPQHFGDGTRLSIL.

The CDR3 protein is CASSEGLAVYEQYF. The CDR3 bases are TGTGCCAGCAGTGAAGGACTAGCGGTCTACGAGCAGTACTTC. V gene TRBV2 combines with J gene TRBJ2-7; TRBD2 matches at 9 bases. This CDR3 is 14 amino acids long. Looked up from germline, CDR1 is SNHLY and CDR2 is FYNNEI. The V gene end was trimmed by 1 base and the J gene end by 3 bases; junction bases not matched to a gene: 1.

J is TRBJ2-7 and V is TRBV5-4; 12 bases fit TRBD2. CDR3 length: 14 amino acids. V was clipped by 4 bases and J by 3 bases; unmatched bases: 2. CDR1 and CDR2 from the germline V gene are SGHNT and YYREEE (reference sequence). This CDR3 is CASSGTSGFYEQYF. Written as DNA, the CDR3 is TGTGCCAGCAGCGGGACTAGCGGGTTCTACGAGCAGTACTTC.

The chain has TRBV10-3 and TRBJ1-2; 8 bases map to TRBD1. Germline loops: CDR1 ENHRY, CDR2 SYGVKD. The V and J ends lost 4 bases and 8 bases, in that order; junction bases with no gene match: 15. The CDR3 consists of 16 residues. This CDR3 reads CAISVTGTGIGQGYTF. In DNA form, the CDR3 reads TGTGCCATCAGTGTAACAGGGACAGGAATCGGTCAGGGCTACACCTTC.